These T cell receptor beta chains were read from a single sample in a study of control samples from healthy donors and cancer patients. Clones were sequenced by immunoSEQ multiplex PCR, and TCRdb holds only the in-frame ones, with some missing. The repertoire has about 60,000 clones, 90% to 96% of them found once; the top ten carry about 1.1%. Material for sequencing was blood. These receptor sequences come from a young woman in good health. Each CDR3 is given with its conserved first and last residue. D genes are given only for firm matches. The size field is filled for only some rows; it gives once, few, many or a size class.

clone size: NA
J gene: TRBJ1-2
D gene: NA
V gene: TRBV7-6
CDR3 DNA: TGTGCCAGCAGCTTAGTTACCGGGGGCGATGGCTACACCTTC
CDR3 protein: CASSLVTGGDGYTF

clone size: NA
J gene: TRBJ1-4
D gene: NA
V gene: TRBV6-5
CDR3 DNA: TGTGCCAGCCGCCAGGCTAATGAAAAACTGTTTTTT
CDR3 protein: CASRQANEKLFF

clone size: once
J gene: TRBJ2-7
D gene: TRBD1
V gene: TRBV28
CDR3 DNA: TGTGCCAGCAGTTTAAGTGGGACAGGGTCTTACGAGCAGTACTTC
CDR3 protein: CASSLSGTGSYEQYF

clone size: NA
J gene: TRBJ1-2
D gene: TRBD1
V gene: TRBV5-5
CDR3 DNA: TGTGCCAGCAGCTTGGTGGCCGGGACAGAGTATGGCTACACCTTC
CDR3 protein: CASSLVAGTEYGYTF

clone size: once
J gene: TRBJ1-5
D gene: TRBD1
V gene: TRBV28
CDR3 DNA: TGTGCCACGGGACAGGTGAATCAGCCCCAGCATTTT
CDR3 protein: CATGQVNQPQHF

clone size: NA
J gene: TRBJ2-7
D gene: NA
V gene: TRBV5-6
CDR3 DNA: TGTGCCAGCAGCCCGGGACATTCCTACGAGCAGTACTTC
CDR3 protein: CASSPGHSYEQYF

clone size: NA
J gene: TRBJ2-1
D gene: TRBD1
V gene: TRBV5-1
CDR3 DNA: TGCGCCAGCAGCTTCCAGGGGGCTCTTAATGAGCAGTTCTTC
CDR3 protein: CASSFQGALNEQFF

clone size: NA
J gene: TRBJ1-1
D gene: NA
V gene: TRBV12-3/TRBV12-4
CDR3 DNA: TGTGCCAGCACGGTGCACACTGAAGCTTTCTTT
CDR3 protein: CASTVHTEAFF

clone size: NA
J gene: TRBJ2-6
D gene: NA
V gene: TRBV19
CDR3 DNA: TGTGCCACCCTCCCCGGACAGTTCTCTGGGGCCAACGTCCTGACTTTC
CDR3 protein: CATLPGQFSGANVLTF

clone size: NA
J gene: TRBJ2-1
D gene: NA
V gene: TRBV3-1/TRBV3-2
CDR3 DNA: TGTGCCAGCAGCCAAGAACGAAACGTTTGGGGGAGACCCTACAATGAGCAGTTCTTC
CDR3 protein: CASSQERNVWGRPYNEQFF

clone size: NA
J gene: TRBJ2-3
D gene: NA
V gene: TRBV20-1
CDR3 DNA: TGCAGTGCTAGGGGCACTAGTTCGGATTTT
CDR3 protein: CSARGTSSDF

clone size: NA
J gene: TRBJ2-3
D gene: NA
V gene: TRBV2
CDR3 DNA: TGTGCCAGCAAGACAGAGAGAAGCACAGATACGCAGTATTTT
CDR3 protein: CASKTERSTDTQYF

clone size: NA
J gene: TRBJ2-1
D gene: NA
V gene: TRBV10-3
CDR3 DNA: TGTGCCATCAGTGAGATAGAAGCCTACAATGAGCAGTTCTTC
CDR3 protein: CAISEIEAYNEQFF

clone size: NA
J gene: TRBJ2-7
D gene: NA
V gene: TRBV7-9
CDR3 DNA: TGTGCCAGCAGCTGGCCGGCGGGGTCTGGGCGGGAACACTACTACGAGCAGTACTTC
CDR3 protein: CASSWPAGSGREHYYEQYF

clone size: NA
J gene: TRBJ2-1
D gene: TRBD2
V gene: TRBV11-2
CDR3 DNA: TGTGCCAGCAGCCCTAAATCCCTAGCGGGGGGGAATGAGCAGTTCTTC
CDR3 protein: CASSPKSLAGGNEQFF

clone size: NA
J gene: TRBJ2-1
D gene: TRBD2
V gene: TRBV5-1
CDR3 DNA: TGCGCCAGCAGCCGGCTAAGCGGGGGGGGCAATGAGCAGTTCTTC
CDR3 protein: CASSRLSGGGNEQFF

clone size: once
J gene: TRBJ2-7
D gene: TRBD1
V gene: TRBV20-1
CDR3 DNA: TGCAGTGCTAGTCCCCAAACGGCCGGACAGGGCTGGGACGAGCAGTACTTC
CDR3 protein: CSASPQTAGQGWDEQYF

clone size: NA
J gene: TRBJ1-2
D gene: TRBD1
V gene: TRBV2
CDR3 DNA: TGTGCCAGCAGGCCGGGACAGGGGATGAAGAGTAACTATGGCTACACCTTC
CDR3 protein: CASRPGQGMKSNYGYTF

clone size: NA
J gene: TRBJ1-5
D gene: NA
V gene: TRBV6-2/TRBV6-3
CDR3 DNA: TGTGCCAGCAGTTACTCGTGGGGAAACAATCAGCCCCAGCATTTT
CDR3 protein: CASSYSWGNNQPQHF

clone size: NA
J gene: TRBJ1-1
D gene: NA
V gene: TRBV6-6
CDR3 DNA: TGTGCCAGCAGTTACTCTCCAGCGAACACTGAAGCTTTCTTT
CDR3 protein: CASSYSPANTEAFF

clone size: NA
J gene: TRBJ1-1
D gene: NA
V gene: TRBV28
CDR3 DNA: TGTGCCAGCAGTTCGAGAGCCTCTGAAGCTTTCTTT
CDR3 protein: CASSSRASEAFF

clone size: NA
J gene: TRBJ2-5
D gene: NA
V gene: TRBV2
CDR3 DNA: TGTGCCAGCAGTGACAGGAGACAAGAGACCCAGTACTTC
CDR3 protein: CASSDRRQETQYF

clone size: once
J gene: TRBJ1-1
D gene: TRBD1
V gene: TRBV5-4
CDR3 DNA: TGTGCCAGCAGCTCGCAACAGGGGGCGGATGCTTTCTTT
CDR3 protein: CASSSQQGADAFF

clone size: NA
J gene: TRBJ2-2
D gene: NA
V gene: TRBV24-1
CDR3 DNA: TGTGCCACCAGTGATTCAGGACCGAACACCGGGGAGCTGTTTTTT
CDR3 protein: CATSDSGPNTGELFF

clone size: NA
J gene: TRBJ2-2
D gene: NA
V gene: TRBV6-2/TRBV6-3
CDR3 DNA: TGTGCCAGCAGTTACTATCCGAACACCGGGGAGCTGTTTTTT
CDR3 protein: CASSYYPNTGELFF

clone size: once
J gene: TRBJ1-1
D gene: NA
V gene: TRBV6-1
CDR3 DNA: TGTGCCAGCAGTGAGTCCATACGAGCTTTCTTT
CDR3 protein: CASSESIRAFF

clone size: NA
J gene: TRBJ1-1
D gene: NA
V gene: TRBV6-2/TRBV6-3
CDR3 DNA: TGTGCCAGCAGTTATCCCAGGGGAGAATACACTGAAGCTTTCTTT
CDR3 protein: CASSYPRGEYTEAFF

clone size: NA
J gene: TRBJ1-1
D gene: NA
V gene: TRBV5-6
CDR3 DNA: TGTGCCAGCGAATTACAGGGGAACACTGAAGCTTTCTTT
CDR3 protein: CASELQGNTEAFF

clone size: NA
J gene: TRBJ1-1
D gene: NA
V gene: TRBV5-1
CDR3 DNA: TGCGCCAGCAGCTCGGACAGCTTTAAGGCTGAAGCTTTCTTT
CDR3 protein: CASSSDSFKAEAFF

clone size: NA
J gene: TRBJ2-7
D gene: TRBD2
V gene: TRBV9
CDR3 DNA: TGTGCCAGCAGCCCGGTGCTAGCGGGGGGTCTCTACGAGCAGTACTTC
CDR3 protein: CASSPVLAGGLYEQYF

clone size: NA
J gene: TRBJ1-1
D gene: NA
V gene: TRBV6-5
CDR3 DNA: TGTGCCAGCAGCCCGGGACAAAACTCTGAAGCTTTCTTT
CDR3 protein: CASSPGQNSEAFF

clone size: once
J gene: TRBJ2-5
D gene: NA
V gene: TRBV2
CDR3 DNA: TGTGCCAGCAGTGAAGAAATAAATATTGGGTGGGACCGCAGCCGAGAGACCCAGTACTTC
CDR3 protein: CASSEEINIGWDRSRETQYF

clone size: NA
J gene: TRBJ2-1
D gene: NA
V gene: TRBV11-2
CDR3 DNA: TGTGCCAGCAGCTTAGAGGCAGCCAATCTTGAGCAGTTCTTC
CDR3 protein: CASSLEAANLEQFF

clone size: NA
J gene: TRBJ1-5
D gene: NA
V gene: TRBV19
CDR3 DNA: TGTGCCAGTAGTATCCAAGGGAACAATCAGCCCCAGCATTTT
CDR3 protein: CASSIQGNNQPQHF

clone size: NA
J gene: TRBJ1-6
D gene: TRBD1
V gene: TRBV5-1
CDR3 DNA: TGCGCCAGCAGCTACGGGACAGGGGTTGGGGATTCACCCCTCCACTTT
CDR3 protein: CASSYGTGVGDSPLHF

clone size: once
J gene: TRBJ1-4
D gene: TRBD1
V gene: TRBV6-5
CDR3 DNA: TGTGCCAGCAGGGGCAGGGGGAGAGAAAAACTGTTTTTT
CDR3 protein: CASRGRGREKLFF

clone size: NA
J gene: TRBJ1-1
D gene: NA
V gene: TRBV19
CDR3 DNA: TGTGCCAGTAGCCCCCCTACCGGGAGGCTGAACACTGAAGCTTTCTTT
CDR3 protein: CASSPPTGRLNTEAFF

clone size: NA
J gene: TRBJ2-5
D gene: TRBD2
V gene: TRBV24-1
CDR3 DNA: TGTGCCACCAGTGATTCTTATAGCGGGGCCACCCAAGAGACCCAGTACTTC
CDR3 protein: CATSDSYSGATQETQYF

clone size: NA
J gene: TRBJ1-2
D gene: NA
V gene: TRBV27
CDR3 DNA: TGTGCCAGCAGTTTGTCTCAGGGTACCGATGGCTACACCTTC
CDR3 protein: CASSLSQGTDGYTF

clone size: NA
J gene: TRBJ2-2
D gene: TRBD2
V gene: TRBV20-1
CDR3 DNA: TGCAGTGCTAGTGCCTCGCGGGGGGGGGCCCACACCGGGGAGCTGTTTTTT
CDR3 protein: CSASASRGGAHTGELFF

clone size: NA
J gene: TRBJ1-1
D gene: NA
V gene: TRBV12-5
CDR3 DNA: TGTGCTAGTGGTTGGGGGGGTTCTGAAGCTTTCTTT
CDR3 protein: CASGWGGSEAFF

clone size: NA
J gene: TRBJ2-7
D gene: NA
V gene: TRBV27
CDR3 DNA: TGTGCCAGCAGTTTCTTCAGGGGCAAGGGCGAGCAGTACTTC
CDR3 protein: CASSFFRGKGEQYF

clone size: NA
J gene: TRBJ2-3
D gene: NA
V gene: TRBV28
CDR3 DNA: TGTGCCAGCAGTGGTCTAGGTATTGCAGATACGCAGTATTTT
CDR3 protein: CASSGLGIADTQYF

clone size: NA
J gene: TRBJ2-1
D gene: NA
V gene: TRBV1
CDR3 DNA: TGCACCAGCACCCTAGCGGGGGGGGATTACAATGAGCAGTTCTTC
CDR3 protein: CTSTLAGGDYNEQFF